The sample holds many counts of the clone carrying this T cell receptor (beta chain). Its antigen remains unidentified. The germline V gene has CDR1 MNHNY and CDR2 SVGAGI (reference sequence). The V gene lost 2 bases and the J gene lost 5 bases, with 15 bases spanning the gap. The CDR3 is made up of 15 amino acids. This record belongs to a study of HIV-infected patients and healthy controls. Findings of the study overall: Healthy controls shared more CDR3 sequences between individuals than HIV-infected patients did.

No cell fractionation was done, so the repertoire covers all unsorted peripheral blood T cells. Donors lacked febrile or AIDS-related illness, tumors, and hepatitis B or C coinfection. About 450 ng RNA was reverse transcribed with alpha and beta constant-region primers. Alpha and beta chain libraries were made separately by chain-specific third strand synthesis with multiplexing indices. All rearrangements within a chain used one primer pair; cDNA molecules carried barcodes. Each CDR3 protein is one row after TCRdb ran MiXCR on the 5' RACE reads. The sample includes 9,500 to 15,000 distinct CDR3 sequences, around 9.3% seen only once; the top ten take 20% to 25%.

This sequence originates from an adult with HIV infection. The donor label of this sample is uncertain. The sample was blood, taken before antiretroviral therapy. V gene TRBV6-6 combines with J gene TRBJ1-2; D call uncertain. Here the CDR3 DNA reads TGTGCCAGCAGTTACAAGCCGGGGATCGAGTATGGCTACACCTTC. Translated, it gives CASSYKPGIEYGYTF.